These T cell receptor beta chains were read from a single sample in a study of T cells after yellow fever vaccination. In TCRdb, the 5' RACE reads were re-called with MiXCR into one record per CDR3 protein. In the table there are hundreds of thousands of distinct CDR3 sequences, 3% to 4.5% of which are singletons. The sequencing here drew on PBMCs, taken on the day of the yellow fever booster vaccination. Receptors were obtained from a young man who received the YFV17D yellow fever vaccine. Both conserved end residues are part of each CDR3. The order of the fields is V gene, CDR3 length, J gene, D gene, clone size, CDR3 DNA, CDR3 protein. The D gene is left open where the match is weak. The size field is filled for only some rows; it gives once, few, many or a size class.

V: TRBV19
length: 15
J: TRBJ1-5
D: TRBD1
size: NA
DNA: TGTGCCAGTAGTAGGGACAGCCAGTACAATCAGCCCCAGCATTTT
CDR3: CASSRDSQYNQPQHF

V: TRBV28
length: 18
J: TRBJ2-2
D: NA
size: many
DNA: TGTGCCAGCAGGTCAACGGTTGCCTGGGACGAAACCATCGGGGAGCTGTTTTTT
CDR3: CASRSTVAWDETIGELFF

V: TRBV4-2
length: 17
J: TRBJ2-6
D: NA
size: many
DNA: TGTGCCAGCAGCCAAGATTGGGGTGGTTCTGGGGCCAACGTCCTGACTTTC
CDR3: CASSQDWGGSGANVLTF

V: TRBV29-1
length: 13
J: TRBJ2-7
D: NA
size: few
DNA: TGCAGCGTTGCCCCCGGGCTTCCTTACGAGCAGTACTTC
CDR3: CSVAPGLPYEQYF

V: TRBV7-8
length: 16
J: TRBJ2-1
D: TRBD2
size: many
DNA: TGTGCCAGCAGGGATGTAGCGGGGGGCTCCTACAATGAGCAGTTCTTC
CDR3: CASRDVAGGSYNEQFF

V: TRBV12-3/TRBV12-4
length: 15
J: TRBJ2-1
D: TRBD2
size: many
DNA: TGTGCCACCTCACCGCGGGGGTGGTCCTACAATGAGCAGTTCTTC
CDR3: CATSPRGWSYNEQFF

V: TRBV5-1
length: 15
J: TRBJ1-1
D: TRBD1
size: few
DNA: TGCGCCAGCAGCACCGGGACAGGGGCCAACACTGAAGCTTTCTTT
CDR3: CASSTGTGANTEAFF

V: TRBV7-2
length: 13
J: TRBJ1-5
D: NA
size: NA
DNA: TGTGCCAGCAGCTTAGAGGTACTTCAGCCCCAGCATTTT
CDR3: CASSLEVLQPQHF

V: TRBV5-1
length: 15
J: TRBJ2-6
D: NA
size: few
DNA: TGCGCCAGCAGCTTAACAGGGCGTGGGGCCAACGTCCTGACTTTC
CDR3: CASSLTGRGANVLTF

V: TRBV2
length: 13
J: TRBJ2-5
D: NA
size: NA
DNA: TGTGCCAGCAGTGAAGGACTGAGCGAGACCCAGTACTTC
CDR3: CASSEGLSETQYF

V: TRBV20-1
length: 13
J: TRBJ1-2
D: TRBD1
size: many
DNA: TGCAGTGCTAGAGGACAGGGGAACTATGGCTACACCTTC
CDR3: CSARGQGNYGYTF

V: TRBV6-2/TRBV6-3
length: 14
J: TRBJ2-7
D: NA
size: many
DNA: TGTGCCAGCTCCGGCGGGATCTTCCCCTACGAGCAGTACTTC
CDR3: CASSGGIFPYEQYF

V: TRBV2
length: 13
J: TRBJ1-1
D: NA
size: NA
DNA: TGTGCCAGCAGTCTCAGGGTCGACACTGAAGCTTTCTTT
CDR3: CASSLRVDTEAFF

V: TRBV4-3
length: 13
J: TRBJ1-2
D: NA
size: NA
DNA: TGCGCCAGCAGCCCCTGGGCCCAGGGACACTACACCTTC
CDR3: CASSPWAQGHYTF

V: TRBV25-1
length: 11
J: TRBJ1-2
D: NA
size: few
DNA: TGTGCCAGCAGGGGTGTGGATGGCTACACCTTC
CDR3: CASRGVDGYTF

V: TRBV27
length: 13
J: TRBJ1-2
D: NA
size: many
DNA: TGTGCCAGCAGGGATGGGGGGCCGGGGGGCTACACCTTC
CDR3: CASRDGGPGGYTF

V: TRBV7-9
length: 11
J: TRBJ1-1
D: NA
size: NA
DNA: TGTGCCAGCAGCTTTGAACGAAAAGCTTTCTTT
CDR3: CASSFERKAFF

V: TRBV6-5
length: 15
J: TRBJ1-4
D: NA
size: many
DNA: TGTGCCAGCAGTTACTCCGCGGCGACTAATGAAAAACTGTTTTTT
CDR3: CASSYSAATNEKLFF

V: TRBV23-1
length: 15
J: TRBJ1-6
D: NA
size: few
DNA: TGCGCCAGCAGTCAATCGGACAACTATAATTCACCCCTCCACTTT
CDR3: CASSQSDNYNSPLHF

V: TRBV6-6
length: 15
J: TRBJ2-5
D: TRBD1
size: few
DNA: TGTGCCAGCAGGGAGGGACAGGGAGGTGTGGAGACCCAGTACTTC
CDR3: CASREGQGGVETQYF

V: TRBV20-1
length: 15
J: TRBJ2-7
D: TRBD2
size: NA
DNA: TGCAGTGCTTTACTTAGCGGGGGGGCCTCCTACGAGCAGTACTTC
CDR3: CSALLSGGASYEQYF

V: TRBV5-1
length: 12
J: TRBJ2-7
D: NA
size: many
DNA: TGCGCCAGCAGCCGTGAACCCTACGAGCAGTACTTC
CDR3: CASSREPYEQYF

V: TRBV4-1
length: 15
J: TRBJ1-1
D: NA
size: few
DNA: TGCGCCAGCAGCCGATCCCAGGCGTCGGGCACTGAAGCTTTCTTT
CDR3: CASSRSQASGTEAFF

V: TRBV5-6
length: 15
J: TRBJ2-5
D: NA
size: NA
DNA: TGTGCCAGCAGTTTTCTGGACCCGGGGATGAAGACCCAGTACTTC
CDR3: CASSFLDPGMKTQYF

V: TRBV12-3/TRBV12-4
length: 14
J: TRBJ1-5
D: TRBD1
size: many
DNA: TGTGCCAGCAATATCGGAGGGGGCGATCAGCCCCAGCATTTT
CDR3: CASNIGGGDQPQHF

V: TRBV12-3/TRBV12-4
length: 15
J: TRBJ2-1
D: TRBD1
size: few
DNA: TGTGCCAGCAGCACAAACAGGGGGCGTTTTAATGAGCAGTTCTTC
CDR3: CASSTNRGRFNEQFF

V: TRBV5-1
length: 17
J: TRBJ2-3
D: TRBD2
size: few
DNA: TGCGCCAGCAGCCTTCAGACTAGCGGGGCCACCACAGATACGCAGTATTTT
CDR3: CASSLQTSGATTDTQYF

V: TRBV12-3/TRBV12-4
length: 15
J: TRBJ2-5
D: TRBD2
size: NA
DNA: TGTGCCAGCATGCTAGCGGGGGGCCGACAAGAGACCCAGTACTTC
CDR3: CASMLAGGRQETQYF

V: TRBV5-5
length: 17
J: TRBJ2-3
D: TRBD1
size: few
DNA: TGTGCCAGCAGCAGGGGACAGGGGGTTCGGGGCACAGATACGCAGTATTTT
CDR3: CASSRGQGVRGTDTQYF

V: TRBV6-5
length: 11
J: TRBJ1-6
D: NA
size: many
DNA: TGTGCCAGCAGACAGGGTGGACCCCTCCACTTT
CDR3: CASRQGGPLHF

V: TRBV7-2
length: 14
J: TRBJ2-1
D: TRBD2
size: few
DNA: TGTGCCTGTTCGGCAGCGGGGGCCTACAATGAGCAGTTCTTC
CDR3: CACSAAGAYNEQFF

V: TRBV20-1
length: 16
J: TRBJ1-5
D: NA
size: many
DNA: TGCAGTGCTAAATTATCCTCAGGGATTAGCAATCAGCCCCAGCATTTT
CDR3: CSAKLSSGISNQPQHF

V: TRBV20-1
length: 15
J: TRBJ1-5
D: TRBD1
size: many
DNA: TGCAGTGCTAGTAGGACAGGGGGCTCGGGGCAGCCCCAGCATTTT
CDR3: CSASRTGGSGQPQHF

V: TRBV4-1
length: 17
J: TRBJ2-3
D: TRBD1
size: many
DNA: TGCGCCAGCAGCCAAGGGCACAGGGGGTGGTCAGGAGATACGCAGTATTTT
CDR3: CASSQGHRGWSGDTQYF

V: TRBV20-1
length: 12
J: TRBJ2-5
D: NA
size: many
DNA: TGCAGTGCTAAGGGACCTGGGGAGACCCAGTACTTC
CDR3: CSAKGPGETQYF

V: TRBV6-1
length: 15
J: TRBJ2-1
D: TRBD1
size: few
DNA: TGTGCCAGCAGTGGGACAGGGGTGTCCTACAATGAGCAGTTCTTC
CDR3: CASSGTGVSYNEQFF

V: TRBV7-2
length: 16
J: TRBJ2-2
D: NA
size: few
DNA: TGTGCCAGCAGACTCAATCCGACACTCCACACCGGGGAGCTGTTTTTT
CDR3: CASRLNPTLHTGELFF

V: TRBV11-2
length: 13
J: TRBJ1-1
D: NA
size: many
DNA: TGTGCCAGCAGCTTATACGGGGGCATGAGGGCTTTCTTT
CDR3: CASSLYGGMRAFF

V: TRBV6-8
length: 12
J: TRBJ1-4
D: NA
size: many
DNA: TGTGCCAGCTCAGGGTCTACTGAAAAACTGTTTTTT
CDR3: CASSGSTEKLFF

V: TRBV6-5
length: 19
J: TRBJ1-6
D: NA
size: few
DNA: TGTGCCAGCAGTTACTCGATGGGGGAGCTAGTTATCGGTAATTCACCCCTCCACTTT
CDR3: CASSYSMGELVIGNSPLHF

V: TRBV7-9
length: 15
J: TRBJ1-6
D: TRBD1
size: many
DNA: TGTGCCAGCAGCCGGGGACAGGGACAGGATTCACCCCTCCACTTT
CDR3: CASSRGQGQDSPLHF

V: TRBV7-9
length: 17
J: TRBJ1-1
D: TRBD1
size: NA
DNA: TGTGCCAGCAGCTTTCTTCCGAGCAGGGGGCGGTACACTGAAGCTTTCTTT
CDR3: CASSFLPSRGRYTEAFF